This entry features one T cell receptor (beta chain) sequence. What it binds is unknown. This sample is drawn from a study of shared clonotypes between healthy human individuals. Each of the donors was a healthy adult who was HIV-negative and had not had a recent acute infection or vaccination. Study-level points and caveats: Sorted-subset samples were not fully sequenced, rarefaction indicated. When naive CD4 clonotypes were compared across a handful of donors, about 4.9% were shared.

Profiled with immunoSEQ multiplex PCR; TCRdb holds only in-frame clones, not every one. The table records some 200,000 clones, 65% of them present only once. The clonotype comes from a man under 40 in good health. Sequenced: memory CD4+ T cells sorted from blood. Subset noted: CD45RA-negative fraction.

The CDR3 sequence: CASSDSHTGELFF. DNA of the CDR3: TGTGCCAGCAGTGACAGCCACACCGGGGAGCTGTTTTTT. This chain uses TRBV28 with TRBJ2-2, with D possibly TRBD1 on 5 matching bases. Trimming shortened V by 5 bases and J by 3 bases, and 7 bases separated the two germline ends. CDR3 length equals 13 residues. Germline CDR1 MDHEN, CDR2 SYDVKM.